This TCR beta chain was sequenced for a study of beta chain features in type 1 diabetes. Investigators reverse transcribed all isolated RNA, so they sequenced expressed TCRB transcripts. Sequencing used immunoSEQ multiplex PCR; TCRdb keeps in-frame clones, though not all of them. The table lists roughly 100,000 clones, under 30% of them singletons, with less than 0.65% in the top ten. V lost 5 bases to trimming and J lost 5 bases; unmatched junction nucleotides: 13. The CDR3 covers 17 residues. CDR1 is LNHDA, CDR2 SQIVND, per germline (reference sequence). The study's findings and limits: Researchers report that Type 1 diabetes patients had moderately but significantly shorter TCRB CDR3s across all four CD4+ subsets. Lower insertion and higher deletion counts appeared at VDJ junctions in type 1 diabetes patients. The naive, central memory and Treg TCRB repertoires looked more alike in patients than they did in healthy donors. Any HLA effect on TCRB rearrangement was left unresolved by small sub-analyses.

Sorting based on CD45RO/CCR7/CD25/CD127/CD95/CD27 separated CD4+ naive, central memory, regulatory and stem cell-like memory cells. Note on this clone: Its antigen is currently unknown.

Sequences were obtained from central memory CD4+ T cells from blood. The source is a woman aged 18-30 years with type 1 diabetes. V gene TRBV19 combines with J gene TRBJ2-1, with 9 bases that match TRBD2. CDR3 DNA: TGTGCCAGTAGTTTCAAACGTAGGGCTAGCGGGAACAATGAGCAGTTCTTC. It yields the protein CASSFKRRASGNNEQFF.